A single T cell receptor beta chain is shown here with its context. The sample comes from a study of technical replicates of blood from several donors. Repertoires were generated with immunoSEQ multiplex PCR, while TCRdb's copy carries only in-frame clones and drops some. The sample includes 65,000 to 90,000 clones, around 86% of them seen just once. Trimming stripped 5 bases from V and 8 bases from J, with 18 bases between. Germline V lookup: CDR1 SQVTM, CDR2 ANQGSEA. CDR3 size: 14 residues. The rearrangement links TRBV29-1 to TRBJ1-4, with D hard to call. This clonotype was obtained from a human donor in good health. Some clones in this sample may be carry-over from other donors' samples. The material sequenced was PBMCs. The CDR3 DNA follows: TGCAGCGTTCTCTGGGAAACGACGGGGGAAAAACTGTTTTTT. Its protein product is CSVLWETTGEKLFF.